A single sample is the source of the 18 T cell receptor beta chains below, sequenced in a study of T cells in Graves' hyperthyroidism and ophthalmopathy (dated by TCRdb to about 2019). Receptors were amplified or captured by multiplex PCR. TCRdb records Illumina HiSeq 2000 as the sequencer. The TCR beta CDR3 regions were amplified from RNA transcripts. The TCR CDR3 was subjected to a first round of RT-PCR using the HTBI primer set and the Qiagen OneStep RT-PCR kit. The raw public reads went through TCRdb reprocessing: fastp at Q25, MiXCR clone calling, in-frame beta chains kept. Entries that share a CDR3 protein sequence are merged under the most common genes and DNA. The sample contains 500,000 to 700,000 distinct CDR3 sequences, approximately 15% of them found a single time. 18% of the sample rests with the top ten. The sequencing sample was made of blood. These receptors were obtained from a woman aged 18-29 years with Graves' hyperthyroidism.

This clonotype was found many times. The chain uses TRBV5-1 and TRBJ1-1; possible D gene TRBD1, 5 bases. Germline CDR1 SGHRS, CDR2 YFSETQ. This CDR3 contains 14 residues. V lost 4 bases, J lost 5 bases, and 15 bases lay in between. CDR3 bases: TGCGCCAGCAGCCTTGGTATCGGGGGGACTGAAGCTTTCTTT. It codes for CASSLGIGGTEAFF.

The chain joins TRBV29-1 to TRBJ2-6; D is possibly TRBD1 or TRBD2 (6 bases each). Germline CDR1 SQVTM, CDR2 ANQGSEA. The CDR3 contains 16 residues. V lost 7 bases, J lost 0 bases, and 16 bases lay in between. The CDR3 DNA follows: TGCAGCGCTGGCCAACAGGGACTCTCTGGGGCCAACGTCCTGACTTTC. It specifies CSAGQQGLSGANVLTF.

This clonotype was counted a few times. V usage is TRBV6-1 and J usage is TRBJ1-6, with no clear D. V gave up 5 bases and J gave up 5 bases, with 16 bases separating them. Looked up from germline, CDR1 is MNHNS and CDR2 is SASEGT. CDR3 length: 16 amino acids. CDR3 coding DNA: TGTGCCAGCAGTAGTCCGGCCAGGCCGGATAATTCACCCCTCCACTTT. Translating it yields CASSSPARPDNSPLHF.

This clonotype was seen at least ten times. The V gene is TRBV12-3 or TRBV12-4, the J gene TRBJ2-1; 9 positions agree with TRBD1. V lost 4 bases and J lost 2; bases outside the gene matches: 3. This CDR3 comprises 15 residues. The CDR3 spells CASSSRQGAYNEQFF. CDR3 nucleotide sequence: TGTGCCAGCAGTTCCCGACAGGGGGCCTACAATGAGCAGTTCTTC.

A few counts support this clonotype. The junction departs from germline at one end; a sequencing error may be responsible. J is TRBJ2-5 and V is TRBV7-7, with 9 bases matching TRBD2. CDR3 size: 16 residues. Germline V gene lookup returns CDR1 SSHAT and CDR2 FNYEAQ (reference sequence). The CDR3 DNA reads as TGTGCTAGCAGCTTAGCCCGCGGGGGGGGTCAAGAGACCCAGTACTTC. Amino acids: CASSLARGGGQETQYF.

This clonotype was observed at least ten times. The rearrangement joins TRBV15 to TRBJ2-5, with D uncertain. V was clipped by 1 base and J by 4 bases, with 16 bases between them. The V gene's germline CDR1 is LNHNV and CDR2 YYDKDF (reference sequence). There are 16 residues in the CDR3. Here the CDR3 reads CATSRAVTGVRETQYF. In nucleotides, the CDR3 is TGTGCCACCAGCAGAGCGGTTACTGGGGTACGAGAGACCCAGTACTTC.

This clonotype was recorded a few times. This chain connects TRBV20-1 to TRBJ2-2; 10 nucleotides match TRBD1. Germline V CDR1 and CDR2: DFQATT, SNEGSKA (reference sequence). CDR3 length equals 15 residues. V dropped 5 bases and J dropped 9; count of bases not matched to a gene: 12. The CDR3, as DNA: TGCAGTGCTCTCACTCTCGACAGGGGGCTTAGGGAGCTGTTTTTT. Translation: CSALTLDRGLRELFF.

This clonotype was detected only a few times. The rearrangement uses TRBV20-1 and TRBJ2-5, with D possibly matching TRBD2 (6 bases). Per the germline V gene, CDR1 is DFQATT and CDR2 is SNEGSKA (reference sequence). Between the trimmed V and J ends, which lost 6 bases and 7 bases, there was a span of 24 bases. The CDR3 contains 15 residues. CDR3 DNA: TGCAGTGCCCCACCGGGGGATTCCCAACTATTGACCCAGTACTTC. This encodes CSAPPGDSQLLTQYF.

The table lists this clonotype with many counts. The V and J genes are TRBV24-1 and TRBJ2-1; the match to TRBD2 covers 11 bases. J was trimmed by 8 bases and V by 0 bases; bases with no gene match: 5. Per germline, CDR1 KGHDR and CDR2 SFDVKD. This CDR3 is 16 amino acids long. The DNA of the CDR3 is TGTGCCACCAGTGATTTGCGGCTAGCGGGAGGTGATGAGCAGTTCTTC. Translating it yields CATSDLRLAGGDEQFF.

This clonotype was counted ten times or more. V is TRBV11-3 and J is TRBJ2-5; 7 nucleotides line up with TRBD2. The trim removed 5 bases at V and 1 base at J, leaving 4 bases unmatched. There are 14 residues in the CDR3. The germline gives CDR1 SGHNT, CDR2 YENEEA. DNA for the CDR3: TGTGCCAGCAGCCCCGGGACTACCCAAGAGACCCAGTACTTC. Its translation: CASSPGTTQETQYF.

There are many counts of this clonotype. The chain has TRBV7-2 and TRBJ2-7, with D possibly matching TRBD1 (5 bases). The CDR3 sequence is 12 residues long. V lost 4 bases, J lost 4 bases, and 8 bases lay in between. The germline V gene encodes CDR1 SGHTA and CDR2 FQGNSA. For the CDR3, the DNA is TGTGCCAGCAGCTCATCAGGGTACGAGCAGTACTTC. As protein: CASSSSGYEQYF.

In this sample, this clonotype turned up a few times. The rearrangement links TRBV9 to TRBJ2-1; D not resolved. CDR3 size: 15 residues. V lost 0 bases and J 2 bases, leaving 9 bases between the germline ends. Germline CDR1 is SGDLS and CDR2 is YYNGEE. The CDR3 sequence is CASSVAYSPYNEQFF. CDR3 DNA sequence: TGTGCCAGCAGCGTAGCGTATAGCCCCTACAATGAGCAGTTCTTC.

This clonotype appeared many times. CDR3 protein: CASSPGASGLSYEQYF. The CDR3 nucleotides read TGTGCCAGCTCACCGGGGGCTAGCGGACTCTCCTACGAGCAGTACTTC. This chain connects TRBV18 to TRBJ2-7; perhaps TRBD2 as D (7 bases). Germline loops: CDR1 KGHSH, CDR2 LQKENI. This CDR3 has 16 amino acids. The V and J ends lost 3 bases and 0 bases respectively, with 15 bases between them.

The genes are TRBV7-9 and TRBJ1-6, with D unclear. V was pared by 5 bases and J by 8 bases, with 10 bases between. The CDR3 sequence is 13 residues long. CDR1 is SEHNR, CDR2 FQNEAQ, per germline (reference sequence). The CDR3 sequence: CASSRRVDSPLHF. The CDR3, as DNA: TGTGCCAGCAGCCGCCGAGTGGATTCACCCCTCCACTTT.

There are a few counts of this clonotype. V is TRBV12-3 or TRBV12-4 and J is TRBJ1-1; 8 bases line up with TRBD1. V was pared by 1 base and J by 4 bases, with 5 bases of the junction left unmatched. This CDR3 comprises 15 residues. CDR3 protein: CASSLGTGFSTEAFF. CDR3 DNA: TGTGCCAGCAGTTTAGGGACAGGGTTTTCCACTGAAGCTTTCTTT.

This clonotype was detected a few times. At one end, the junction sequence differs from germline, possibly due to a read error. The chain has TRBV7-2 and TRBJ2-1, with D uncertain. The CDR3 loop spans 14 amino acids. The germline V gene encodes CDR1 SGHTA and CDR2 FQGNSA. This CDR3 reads CANSLGSGYNEQFF. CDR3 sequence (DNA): TGTGCCAACAGCTTAGGCTCGGGTTACAATGAGCAGTTCTTC.

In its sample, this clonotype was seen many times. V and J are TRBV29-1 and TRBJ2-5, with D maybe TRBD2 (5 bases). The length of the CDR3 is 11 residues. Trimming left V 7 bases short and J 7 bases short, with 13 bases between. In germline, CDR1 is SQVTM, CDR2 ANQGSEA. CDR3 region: CSGLWAGTQYF. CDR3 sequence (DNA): TGCAGCGGCCTGTGGGCGGGGACCCAGTACTTC.

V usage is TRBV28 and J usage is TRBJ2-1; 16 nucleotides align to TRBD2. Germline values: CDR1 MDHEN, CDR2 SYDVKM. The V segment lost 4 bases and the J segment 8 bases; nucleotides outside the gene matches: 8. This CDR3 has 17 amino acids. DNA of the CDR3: TGTGCCAGCAGTTCGGGGACTAGCGGGAGGGGGCCCGATGAGCAGTTCTTC. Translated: CASSSGTSGRGPDEQFF.